Presented here are 25 T cell receptor beta chains from one specimen sequenced in a study of blood T cell repertoires in COVID-19. The data were produced by immunoSEQ multiplex PCR, yet TCRdb's version contains in-frame clones alone and is incomplete. The data show nearly 400,000 clones, just under 90% seen once. Sample: PBMCs or T cells enriched from blood (not recorded which). Source of these receptors: a woman in her twenties or thirties who had recovered from COVID-19.

The chain carries TRBV19 and TRBJ2-1, with 9 nucleotides matching TRBD1. CDR1 LNHDA and CDR2 SQIVND come from the germline V gene (reference sequence). V shed 7 bases, J shed 2 bases, and the junction held 6 bases outside the gene matches. The CDR3 totals 15 residues. CDR3 in amino acids: CASNPGTGPYNEQFF. The CDR3 nucleotides are TGTGCCAGTAATCCAGGGACAGGGCCCTACAATGAGCAGTTCTTC.

The chain has TRBV7-2 and TRBJ2-7; TRBD2 aligns across 7 bases. The V gene's germline CDR1 is SGHTA and CDR2 FQGNSA. The CDR3 covers 14 residues. After removal of 1 base from V and 3 bases from J, the junction contained 3 bases not matched to a gene. CDR3 in DNA: TGTGCCAGCAGCTTAGTGGGGGACTACTACGAGCAGTACTTC. This gives the protein CASSLVGDYYEQYF. The whole variable domain, remainder taken from reference TRBV7-2 and TRBJ2-7, is GAGVSQSPSNKVTEKGKDVELRCDPISGHTALYWYRQSLGQGLEFLIYFQGNSAPDKSGLPSDRFSAERTGGSVSTLTIQRTQQEDSAVYLCASSLVGDYYEQYFGPGTRLTVT.

The V gene is TRBV5-1, the J gene TRBJ1-4; no reliable D call. V shed 4 bases and J shed 2 bases, with 9 bases lying between them. Germline assignment: CDR1 SGHRS and CDR2 YFSETQ. This CDR3 has 14 residues. The CDR3 loop is CASSPDTTNEKLFF. CDR3 nucleotides: TGCGCCAGCAGCCCCGACACGACTAATGAAAAACTGTTTTTT.

This sequence joins TRBV20-1 and TRBJ2-7; TRBD1 is a possible D gene (6 bases). Per the germline V gene, CDR1 is DFQATT and CDR2 is SNEGSKA (reference sequence). Deletions cut 3 bases from V and 3 bases from J, with 15 bases between. CDR3 length: 14 amino acids. CDR3 sequence: CSASFNREFYEQYF. CDR3 bases: TGCAGTGCTAGTTTCAACAGGGAATTCTACGAGCAGTACTTC.

The rearrangement links TRBV28 to TRBJ2-1; 11 positions match TRBD2. This CDR3 contains 14 residues. J was trimmed by 7 bases and V by 6 bases; bases with no gene match: 5. In germline, CDR1 is MDHEN, CDR2 SYDVKM. The DNA of the CDR3 is TGTGCCAGCAGGTTAGCGGGGGGGCGTAATGAGCAGTTCTTC. It encodes CASRLAGGRNEQFF.

The table lists this clone with a count of one. The rearrangement links TRBV7-9 to TRBJ2-1; 7 nucleotides align to TRBD2. With V trimmed by 5 bases and J by 0 bases, 16 bases remained unmatched. The CDR3 is 19 residues long. Germline CDR1 SEHNR, CDR2 FQNEAQ (reference sequence). The CDR3, as DNA: TGTGCCAGCAGCAAAAGTGGGTTAGGCGGGAGAACCTCCTACAATGAGCAGTTCTTC. It codes for CASSKSGLGGRTSYNEQFF.

This chain joins TRBV2 and TRBJ1-1; TRBD1 might be the D (6 bases). The CDR3 has 17 residues. V lost 8 bases to trimming and J lost 5 bases, with 27 bases between them. Germline-derived CDR1 and CDR2 are SNHLY and FYNNEI. The CDR3 sequence is CASLRTAGRGSETEAFF. CDR3 coding DNA: TGTGCCAGCCTAAGGACAGCTGGCCGAGGTAGTGAGACTGAAGCTTTCTTT.

V and J are TRBV6-5 and TRBJ1-1; weak D call: TRBD1 (6 bases). The CDR3 length is 13 residues. V lost 7 bases and J 3 bases, leaving 12 bases between the germline ends. Germline CDR1 is MNHEY and CDR2 is SVGAGI. The CDR3 protein is CASKRQGYTEAFF. The DNA of the CDR3 is TGTGCCAGCAAGAGGCAGGGGTACACTGAAGCTTTCTTT.

V gene TRBV12-5 combines with J gene TRBJ1-1; TRBD1 agrees at 8 bases. This CDR3 is built from 15 residues. Germline trimming cut 0 bases from V and 7 bases from J; bases unmatched to any gene: 7. CDR1 and CDR2 from the germline V gene are LGHNT and FRNRAP. CDR3 sequence reads: CASGLVVRGRGEAFF. CDR3 nucleotide sequence: TGTGCTAGTGGTTTGGTAGTCAGGGGGCGAGGTGAAGCTTTCTTT.

The rearrangement links TRBV28 to TRBJ1-5; TRBD1 might be the D (6 bases). Germline CDR1 reads MDHEN; CDR2 reads SYDVKM. This CDR3 comprises 14 residues. V lost 2 bases to trimming and J lost 3 bases, with 8 bases between them. The CDR3 DNA reads as TGTGCCAGCAGTTTAGGACAGCTCAATCAGCCCCAGCATTTT. Translated: CASSLGQLNQPQHF. Full variable domain (outside the CDR3, taken from reference TRBV28 and TRBJ1-5): DVKVTQSSRYLVKRTGEKVFLECVQDMDHENMFWYRQDPGLGLRLIYFSYDVKMKEKGDIPEGYSVSREKKERFSLILESASTNQTSMYLCASSLGQLNQPQHFGDGTRLSIL.

The chain recombines TRBV28 with TRBJ1-4; maybe TRBD1 (5 bases). The CDR3 extends over 14 amino acids. Trimming shortened V by 6 bases and J by 1 base, and 9 bases separated the two germline ends. Germline lookup yields CDR1 MDHEN and CDR2 SYDVKM. CDR3 nucleotide sequence: TGTGCCAGCAGACCGGGACTAACTAATGAAAAACTGTTTTTT. Translation: CASRPGLTNEKLFF.

The V gene is TRBV6-6, the J gene TRBJ1-6; D uncertain. The CDR3 loop spans 15 amino acids. The germline CDR1 and CDR2 sequences are MNHNY and SVGAGI (reference sequence). V lost 6 bases and J 0 bases, leaving 9 bases between the germline ends. The CDR3 region has the DNA TGTGCCAGCAGCACACGGAGCTCCTATAATTCACCCCTCCACTTT. Its protein product is CASSTRSSYNSPLHF.

This clone was observed a handful of times. The J gene is TRBJ1-2, the V gene TRBV2, with a tentative D call TRBD1 (5 bases). CDR1 and CDR2 from the germline V gene are SNHLY and FYNNEI. V was shortened by 4 bases and J by 4 bases, with 7 bases between the two germline ends. The CDR3 has 12 amino acids. CDR3 sequence (DNA): TGTGCCAGCAGTGGACAGCTCTATGGCTACACCTTC. It specifies CASSGQLYGYTF.

The rearrangement joins TRBV7-2 to TRBJ1-1, with TRBD1 as a possible D gene (5 bases). There are 13 residues in the CDR3. Germline V gene lookup returns CDR1 SGHTA and CDR2 FQGNSA. Trimming stripped 5 bases from V and 3 bases from J, with 10 bases between. The CDR3 DNA reads TGTGCCAGCAGCCTCACAGGTGACACTGAAGCTTTCTTT. This gives the protein CASSLTGDTEAFF.

The chain uses TRBV6-5 and TRBJ1-1, with 12 nucleotides matching TRBD1. This CDR3 is built from 15 residues. The V segment lost 7 bases and the J segment 0 bases; nucleotides outside the gene matches: 3. The germline gives CDR1 MNHEY, CDR2 SVGAGI. The CDR3 DNA reads as TGTGCCAGCAAGGGACAGGGGGCGGTGAACACTGAAGCTTTCTTT. Translating it yields CASKGQGAVNTEAFF.

V usage is TRBV4-1 and J usage is TRBJ1-2; no reliable D call. The CDR3 has 15 residues. Trimming stripped 0 bases from V and 3 bases from J, with 11 bases between. CDR1 is MGHRA, CDR2 YSYEKL, per germline. The chain's CDR3 is CASSQDPGWDYGYTF. DNA of the CDR3: TGCGCCAGCAGCCAAGATCCGGGGTGGGACTATGGCTACACCTTC.

This sequence joins TRBV28 and TRBJ1-4, with 9 bases that match TRBD1. The germline V gene has CDR1 MDHEN and CDR2 SYDVKM. V shed 7 bases and J 15 bases; nucleotides not matched to a gene: 6. This CDR3 spans 11 amino acids. Written as DNA, the CDR3 is TGTGCCAGCAATTGGGACAGGGCAATGTTTTTT. Encoded protein: CASNWDRAMFF.

The rearrangement links TRBV10-3 to TRBJ2-1; 8 nucleotides match TRBD2. Germline assignment: CDR1 ENHRY and CDR2 SYGVKD. Trimming took 4 bases from V and 6 from J; bases not matched to a gene: 11. The CDR3 consists of 16 residues. The CDR3 region is CAISGPMTGGPNEQFF. CDR3 nucleotides: TGTGCCATCAGTGGACCGATGACGGGGGGGCCCAATGAGCAGTTCTTC.

The chain has TRBV7-9 and TRBJ1-5; 8 bases match TRBD1. The CDR3 has 19 residues. Germline V gene sequence: CDR1 SEHNR, CDR2 FQNEAQ (reference sequence). J gave up 0 bases and V 0 bases, and 10 bases lay outside the gene matches. CDR3 loop: CASSLALGTGQYSNQPQHF. CDR3 nucleotide sequence: TGTGCCAGCAGCTTAGCGCTGGGGACAGGACAATATAGCAATCAGCCCCAGCATTTT.

V and J are TRBV10-3 and TRBJ1-1; 7 bases align to TRBD1. J lost 5 bases, V lost 2 bases, and 5 bases had no gene match. The V gene's germline CDR1 is ENHRY and CDR2 SYGVKD. The CDR3 is 14 residues long. CDR3 sequence reads: CAISERTGPTEAFF. The DNA of the CDR3 is TGTGCCATCAGTGAGCGGACAGGCCCGACTGAAGCTTTCTTT.

The chain uses TRBV10-3 and TRBJ1-2; D is perhaps TRBD1 (6 bases). V lost 4 bases to trimming and J lost 4 bases, with 10 bases between them. Germline V lookup: CDR1 ENHRY, CDR2 SYGVKD. This CDR3 region has 13 residues. CDR3 amino acids: CAISGGHLYGYTF. In nucleotides, the CDR3 is TGTGCCATCAGTGGGGGACACCTCTATGGCTACACCTTC.

J is TRBJ1-2 and V is TRBV30, with a tentative D call TRBD1 (6 bases). The V gene's germline CDR1 is GTSNPN and CDR2 SVGIG (reference sequence). The CDR3 length is 14 residues. V was trimmed by 3 bases and J by 0 bases, leaving 11 bases between them. In DNA, the CDR3 is TGTGCCTGGAGCCAGGACAGTCCTAACTATGGCTACACCTTC. This gives the protein CAWSQDSPNYGYTF.

The V gene is TRBV6-5, the J gene TRBJ1-1, with 7 bases aligning to TRBD1. V lost 6 bases and J lost 3; bases outside the gene matches: 7. Germline CDR1 reads MNHEY; CDR2 reads SVGAGI. The CDR3 is made up of 14 amino acids. The CDR3 sequence is CASSKTGVYTEAFF. For the CDR3, the DNA is TGTGCCAGCAGCAAAACAGGGGTGTACACTGAAGCTTTCTTT.

The V gene is TRBV7-2, the J gene TRBJ2-1, with 9 bases that match TRBD2. Germline V gene lookup returns CDR1 SGHTA and CDR2 FQGNSA. This CDR3 comprises 15 residues. J was trimmed by 4 bases and V by 2 bases; bases with no gene match: 3. The DNA of the CDR3 is TGTGCCAGCAGCTTAACTAGCGGGTGGTACAATGAGCAGTTCTTC. Translating it yields CASSLTSGWYNEQFF.

V is TRBV5-1 and J is TRBJ2-7; TRBD2 aligns across 13 bases. There are 17 residues in the CDR3. The J segment lost 1 base and the V segment lost 4 bases, leaving 8 bases of the junction unmatched. Germline V gene data show CDR1 as SGHRS and CDR2 as YFSETQ. The CDR3 reads CASSSTSGRAGSYEQYF. The CDR3 DNA sequence: TGCGCCAGCAGCAGTACTAGCGGGAGGGCCGGGTCCTACGAGCAGTACTTC.